These 25 T cell receptor beta chains were sequenced from one sample in a study of technical replicates of blood from several donors. The table came from immunoSEQ multiplex PCR; TCRdb's copy has only in-frame clones and leaves some out. The table has about 80,000 clones, about 97% seen once; the top ten hold more than 0.15%. The specimen was T cells isolated from PBMCs. The receptors derive from a human donor in good health.

V and J are TRBV11-2 and TRBJ2-3, with 9 positions matching TRBD2. The germline gives CDR1 SGHAT, CDR2 FQNNGV. With 2 bases clipped from V and 3 bases from J, the junction kept 9 bases outside the gene matches. This CDR3 has 17 residues. CDR3 coding DNA: TGTGCCAGCAGCTTAAATTTCGGGCGGGGGGGGACAGATACGCAGTATTTT. The encoded protein is CASSLNFGRGGTDTQYF.

The J gene is TRBJ2-3, the V gene TRBV6-1; D unclear. Deletions cut 3 bases from V and 0 bases from J, with 10 bases between. The CDR3 runs 15 residues. Germline-derived CDR1 and CDR2 are MNHNS and SASEGT. The chain's CDR3 is CASSEYSTSTDTQYF. For the CDR3, the DNA is TGTGCCAGCAGTGAGTACTCGACTAGCACAGATACGCAGTATTTT.

The chain employs TRBV28 and TRBJ2-7, with TRBD2 matching 7 bases. This CDR3 contains 12 residues. The V gene's germline CDR1 is MDHEN and CDR2 SYDVKM. The V segment lost 7 bases and the J segment 4 bases; nucleotides outside the gene matches: 4. CDR3 protein: CASTTGGYEQYF. CDR3 nucleotide sequence: TGTGCCAGCACCACGGGGGGTTACGAGCAGTACTTC.

This sequence joins TRBV5-1 and TRBJ2-1, with 7 bases fitting TRBD2. The CDR3 loop spans 16 amino acids. J gave up 0 bases and V 2 bases, and 5 bases lay outside the gene matches. From germline, CDR1 is SGHRS and CDR2 YFSETQ. The CDR3 DNA reads as TGCGCCAGCAGCTTAGAGGGCGGGAGCTCCTACAATGAGCAGTTCTTC. Amino acids: CASSLEGGSSYNEQFF.

Only one count was recorded for this clone. This chain links TRBV5-1 with TRBJ2-1; D remains ambiguous. In germline, CDR1 is SGHRS, CDR2 YFSETQ. This CDR3 is built from 12 residues. The V end lost 5 bases, the J end lost 5 bases, and 8 bases lay between the germline ends. The CDR3: CASRYDNNEQFF. CDR3 DNA: TGCGCCAGCAGATACGACAACAATGAGCAGTTCTTC.

This chain uses TRBV5-6 with TRBJ2-1; D is possibly TRBD2 (7 bases). This CDR3 is 15 amino acids long. Germline CDR1 is SGHDT and CDR2 is YYEEEE. Trimming shortened V by 2 bases and J by 8 bases, and 17 bases separated the two germline ends. The CDR3 DNA reads TGTGCCAGCAGCTTCAGTAGGGGGGGGTTCGATGAGCAGTTCTTC. Residues: CASSFSRGGFDEQFF.

V is TRBV5-4 and J is TRBJ1-2; D may be TRBD1 (5 bases). CDR3 length: 13 residues. The germline V gene encodes CDR1 SGHNT and CDR2 YYREEE (reference sequence). The V end was cut by 7 bases, the J end by 7 bases, with 17 bases between. CDR3 sequence (DNA): TGTGCCAGCCTCCGTCAGGGAGGAGGTGGCTACACCTTC. Its translation: CASLRQGGGGYTF.

This chain links TRBV25-1 with TRBJ1-1; unclear D gene. CDR3 length: 13 amino acids. Trimming left V 4 bases short and J 5 bases short, with 11 bases between. Per germline, CDR1 MGHDK and CDR2 SYGVNS. The CDR3 nucleotides are TGTGCCAGCAGTGCAATTGGGGAGACTGAAGCTTTCTTT. Its protein product is CASSAIGETEAFF.

The chain's CDR3 is CASSPLTGGGTDTQYF. The CDR3 DNA sequence: TGTGCCAGCAGCCCCTTGACAGGGGGCGGGACAGATACGCAGTATTTT. V and J are TRBV11-2 and TRBJ2-3; 10 nucleotides match TRBD1. V lost 5 bases, J lost 3 bases, and 8 bases stayed unmatched. Germline V gives CDR1 SGHAT, CDR2 FQNNGV. The length of the CDR3 is 16 residues.

The chain combines TRBV2 with TRBJ2-7; 12 bases line up with TRBD2. The CDR3 covers 13 residues. With V trimmed by 6 bases and J by 4 bases, 1 base remained unmatched. Germline V gene data show CDR1 as SNHLY and CDR2 as FYNNEI. CDR3 region: CASRLAGGYEQYF. In DNA, the CDR3 is TGTGCCAGCAGACTAGCGGGGGGTTACGAGCAGTACTTC. Supplemented by reference TRBV2 and TRBJ2-7, the full variable domain reads EPEVTQTPSHQVTQMGQEVILRCVPISNHLYFYWYRQILGQKVEFLVSFYNNEISEKSEIFDDQFSVERPDGSNFTLKIRSTKLEDSAMYFCASRLAGGYEQYFGPGTRLTVT.

The chain recombines TRBV1 with TRBJ1-4. TRBV1 is labeled a pseudogene. There are 16 residues in the CDR3. This CDR3 reads CTSISPGRGTNEKLFF. The CDR3 region has the DNA TGCACCAGCATCTCGCCAGGGAGGGGGACTAATGAAAAACTGTTTTTT.

The chain is built from TRBV10-2 and TRBJ2-7; 7 bases match TRBD1. In germline, CDR1 is WSHSY, CDR2 SAAADI. The CDR3 contains 12 residues. Unmatched junction bases numbered 5, after V lost 8 bases and J lost 4 bases. This chain's CDR3 is CASGQVRYEQYF. CDR3 coding DNA: TGCGCCAGCGGACAGGTTCGGTACGAGCAGTACTTC.

The chain couples TRBV7-9 to TRBJ1-2; TRBD1 aligns across 7 bases. Germline trimming cut 2 bases from V and 2 bases from J; bases unmatched to any gene: 5. The CDR3 length is 15 residues. CDR1 is SEHNR, CDR2 FQNEAQ, per germline (reference sequence). The CDR3: CASSLRDSRNYGYTF. CDR3 sequence (DNA): TGTGCCAGCAGCTTACGGGACAGTCGGAACTATGGCTACACCTTC. The full variable domain, completed using reference TRBV7-9 and TRBJ1-2, is DTGVSQNPRHKITKRGQNVTFRCDPISEHNRLYWYRQTLGQGPEFLTYFQNEAQLEKSRLLSDRFSAERPKGSFSTLEIQRTEQGDSAMYLCASSLRDSRNYGYTFGSGTRLTVV.

The V and J genes are TRBV9 and TRBJ1-1; 7 bases are shared with TRBD1. The CDR3 sequence is 17 residues long. CDR1 SGDLS and CDR2 YYNGEE come from the germline V gene. Trimming removed 2 bases from V and 0 bases from J; junction bases left unmatched: 10. The CDR3: CASSVLYTGAMNTEAFF. CDR3 coding DNA: TGTGCCAGCAGCGTTCTATACACAGGGGCCATGAACACTGAAGCTTTCTTT.

This chain links TRBV7-2 with TRBJ1-1; D gene uncertain. Germline lookup yields CDR1 SGHTA and CDR2 FQGNSA. Trimming stripped 5 bases from V and 1 base from J, with 11 bases between. This CDR3 comprises 14 residues. DNA for the CDR3: TGTGCCAGCAGCATACCCCCAGGGAACACTGAAGCTTTCTTT. Translating it yields CASSIPPGNTEAFF.

This clone was seen a handful of times. This rearrangement joins TRBV29-1 to TRBJ2-7; TRBD1 matches 7 bases. CDR1 SQVTM and CDR2 ANQGSEA come from the germline V gene. Trimming cost V 6 bases and J 5 bases; bases outside gene matches: 1. This CDR3 contains 10 residues. CDR3 protein: CSVGTDEQYF. The CDR3 bases are TGCAGCGTGGGGACAGACGAGCAGTACTTC.

The J gene is TRBJ2-5, the V gene TRBV29-1; D unresolved. Germline V gene sequence: CDR1 SQVTM, CDR2 ANQGSEA. CDR3 length: 15 amino acids. Between the trimmed V and J ends, which lost 8 bases and 2 bases, there was a span of 21 bases. CDR3 DNA sequence: TGCAGCTCATACCGAGCCGGTGGGCAGCAAGAGACCCAGTACTTC. This translates into CSSYRAGGQQETQYF. Full variable domain (outside the CDR3, taken from reference TRBV29-1 and TRBJ2-5): SAVISQKPSRDICQRGTSLTIQCQVDSQVTMMFWYRQQPGQSLTLIATANQGSEATYESGFVIDKFPISRPNLTFSTLTVSNMSPEDSSIYLCSSYRAGGQQETQYFGPGTRLLVL.

V gene TRBV4-1 combines with J gene TRBJ1-5; weak D call: TRBD1 (6 bases). CDR3 size: 19 residues. With 3 bases removed from V and 0 bases from J, the gap between germline ends came to 21 bases. CDR1 MGHRA and CDR2 YSYEKL come from the germline V gene. DNA of the CDR3: TGCGCCAGCAGCCACTCCAGGGGCTACCGATACAATAGCAATCAGCCCCAGCATTTT. It specifies CASSHSRGYRYNSNQPQHF.

The chain joins TRBV27 to TRBJ1-5, with D hard to call. V was shortened by 4 bases and J by 0 bases, with 13 bases between the two germline ends. The CDR3 extends over 16 amino acids. Germline CDR1 MNHEY, CDR2 SMNVEV (reference sequence). The CDR3 loop is CASSSLLTHSNQPQHF. The CDR3 DNA follows: TGTGCCAGCAGTTCCCTACTAACGCATAGCAATCAGCCCCAGCATTTT.

The CDR3 DNA follows: TGTGCCAGCAGTTATTGGCAACCTTCCTACAATGAGCAGTTCTTC. This sequence encodes CASSYWQPSYNEQFF. The chain combines TRBV6-5 with TRBJ2-1, with D unresolved. The germline V gene encodes CDR1 MNHEY and CDR2 SVGAGI. V was trimmed by 3 bases and J by 1 base, leaving 10 bases between them. The CDR3 contains 15 residues.

J is TRBJ2-7 and V is TRBV5-4; TRBD2 agrees at 11 bases. Losses at the gene ends were 4 bases for V and 4 bases for J; bases not matched to a gene: 10. The CDR3 loop spans 16 amino acids. Germline CDR1 is SGHNT and CDR2 is YYREEE (reference sequence). Here the CDR3 DNA reads TGTGCCAGCAGCCCGACCGGGACTAGCGGAACTTACGAGCAGTACTTC. Its translation is CASSPTGTSGTYEQYF.

The J gene is TRBJ2-7, the V gene TRBV19; 9 nucleotides agree with TRBD1. The CDR3 covers 14 residues. The trim removed 4 bases at V and 2 bases at J, leaving 3 bases unmatched. Germline values: CDR1 LNHDA, CDR2 SQIVND (reference sequence). This CDR3 is CASSKDRGTYEQYF. The DNA of the CDR3 is TGTGCCAGTAGTAAGGACAGGGGAACCTACGAGCAGTACTTC.

The J gene is TRBJ1-5, the V gene TRBV6-5; no clear D. Trimming took off 0 bases at V and 1 base at J, with 7 bases between the two ends. The CDR3 totals 15 residues. Germline values: CDR1 MNHEY, CDR2 SVGAGI. The CDR3 loop reads CASSYSEASNQPQHF. Written as DNA, the CDR3 is TGTGCCAGCAGTTACTCCGAGGCAAGCAATCAGCCCCAGCATTTT.

The chain recombines TRBV18 with TRBJ2-7; D might be TRBD2 (6 bases). Germline CDR1 reads KGHSH; CDR2 reads LQKENI. The germline V and J ends were trimmed by 1 base and 3 bases, with 10 bases remaining between them. CDR3 length: 14 residues. In DNA form, the CDR3 reads TGTGCCAGCTCACCACGGCGGGGTAACTACGAGCAGTACTTC. Its translation: CASSPRRGNYEQYF. Using reference TRBV18 and TRBJ2-7 for the parts outside the CDR3, the full variable domain is NAGVMQNPRHLVRRRGQEARLRCSPMKGHSHVYWYRQLPEEGLKFMVYLQKENIIDESGMPKERFSAEFPKEGPSILRIQQVVRGDSAAYFCASSPRRGNYEQYFGPGTRLTVT.

This chain links TRBV14 with TRBJ1-1; TRBD1 is a possible D gene (5 bases). Germline loops: CDR1 SGHDN, CDR2 FVKESK. V lost 0 bases to trimming and J lost 10 bases, with 12 bases between them. The CDR3 runs to 13 residues. The CDR3 sequence is CASSQDVGRGAFF. Here the CDR3 DNA reads TGTGCCAGCAGCCAAGATGTGGGGCGCGGAGCTTTCTTT.